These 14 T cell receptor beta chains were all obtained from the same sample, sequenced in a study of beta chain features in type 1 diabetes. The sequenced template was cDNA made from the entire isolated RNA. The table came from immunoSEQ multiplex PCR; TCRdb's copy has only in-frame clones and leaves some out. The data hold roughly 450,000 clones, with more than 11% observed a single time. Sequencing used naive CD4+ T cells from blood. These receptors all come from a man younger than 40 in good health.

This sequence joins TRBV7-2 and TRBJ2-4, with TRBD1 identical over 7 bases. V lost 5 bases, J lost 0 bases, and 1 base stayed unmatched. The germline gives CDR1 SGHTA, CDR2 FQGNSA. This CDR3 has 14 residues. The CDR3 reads CASSRGRAKNIQYF. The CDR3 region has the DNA TGTGCCAGCAGCAGGGGGCGAGCCAAAAACATTCAGTACTTC.

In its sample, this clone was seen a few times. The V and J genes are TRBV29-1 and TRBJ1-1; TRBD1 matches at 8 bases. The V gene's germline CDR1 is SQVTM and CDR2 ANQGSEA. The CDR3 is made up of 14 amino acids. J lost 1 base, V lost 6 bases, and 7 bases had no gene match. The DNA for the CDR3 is TGCAGCGTCTTATTCGGGACAGGGAACACTGAAGCTTTCTTT. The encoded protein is CSVLFGTGNTEAFF.

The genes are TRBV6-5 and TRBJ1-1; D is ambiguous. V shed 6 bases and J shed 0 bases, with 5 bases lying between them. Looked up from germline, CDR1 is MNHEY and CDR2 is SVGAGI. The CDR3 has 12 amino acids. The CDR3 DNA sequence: TGTGCCAGCAGCAGGATGAACACTGAAGCTTTCTTT. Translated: CASSRMNTEAFF.

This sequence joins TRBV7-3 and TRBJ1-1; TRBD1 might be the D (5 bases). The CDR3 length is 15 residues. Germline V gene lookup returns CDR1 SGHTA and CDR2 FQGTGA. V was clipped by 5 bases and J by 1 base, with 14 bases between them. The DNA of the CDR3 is TGTGCCAGCAGCCTGAATGGGGACCGGAACACTGAAGCTTTCTTT. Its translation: CASSLNGDRNTEAFF.

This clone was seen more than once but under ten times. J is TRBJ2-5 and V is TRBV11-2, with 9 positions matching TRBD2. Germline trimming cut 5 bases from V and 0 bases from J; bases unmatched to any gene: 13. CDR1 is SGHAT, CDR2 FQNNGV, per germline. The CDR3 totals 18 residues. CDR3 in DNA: TGTGCCAGCAGCCGGAGGGGTAGCGGGGGCACGTACCAAGAGACCCAGTACTTC. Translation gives CASSRRGSGGTYQETQYF.

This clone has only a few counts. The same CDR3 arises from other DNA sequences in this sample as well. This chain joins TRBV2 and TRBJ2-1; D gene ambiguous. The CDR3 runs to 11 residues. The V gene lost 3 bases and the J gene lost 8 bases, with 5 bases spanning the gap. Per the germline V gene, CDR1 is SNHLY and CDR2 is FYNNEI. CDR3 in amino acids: CASSEVDEQFF. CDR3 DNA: TGTGCCAGCAGTGAGGTGGATGAGCAGTTCTTC.

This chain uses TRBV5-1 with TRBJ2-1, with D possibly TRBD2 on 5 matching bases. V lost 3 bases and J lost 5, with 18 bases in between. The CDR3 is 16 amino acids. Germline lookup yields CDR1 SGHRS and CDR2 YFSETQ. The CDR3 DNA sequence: TGCGCCAGCAGCTCCGGACTCCCTCGAGTGGACAATGAGCAGTTCTTC. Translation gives CASSSGLPRVDNEQFF.

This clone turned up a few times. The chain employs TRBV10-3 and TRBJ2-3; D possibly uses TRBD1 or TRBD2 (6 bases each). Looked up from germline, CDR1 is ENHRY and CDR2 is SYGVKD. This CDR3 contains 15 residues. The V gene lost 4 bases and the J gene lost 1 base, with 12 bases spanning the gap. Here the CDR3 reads CAISGTGGGTDTQYF. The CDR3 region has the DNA TGTGCCATCAGTGGGACCGGGGGCGGCACAGATACGCAGTATTTT.

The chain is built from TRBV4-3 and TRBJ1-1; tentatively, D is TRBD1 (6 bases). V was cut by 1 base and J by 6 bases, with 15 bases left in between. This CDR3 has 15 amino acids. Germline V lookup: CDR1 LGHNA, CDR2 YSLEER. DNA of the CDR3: TGCGCCAGCAGCCAAGCATTACAGGGTGTCCCTGAAGCTTTCTTT. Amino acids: CASSQALQGVPEAFF.

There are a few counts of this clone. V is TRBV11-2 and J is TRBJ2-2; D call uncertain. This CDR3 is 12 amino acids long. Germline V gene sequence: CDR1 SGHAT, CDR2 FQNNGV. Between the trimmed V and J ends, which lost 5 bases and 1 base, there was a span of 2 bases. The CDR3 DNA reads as TGTGCCAGCAGCCGGAACACCGGGGAGCTGTTTTTT. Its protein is CASSRNTGELFF. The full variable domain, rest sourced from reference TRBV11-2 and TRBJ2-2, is EAGVAQSPRYKIIEKRQSVAFWCNPISGHATLYWYQQILGQGPKLLIQFQNNGVVDDSQLPKDRFSAERLKGVDSTLKIQPAKLEDSAVYLCASSRNTGELFFGEGSRLTVL.

In DNA, the CDR3 is TGTGCCTGGACAGGGCGGACAAACACTGAAGCTTTCTTT. The encoded protein is CAWTGRTNTEAFF. The chain carries TRBV30 and TRBJ1-1; maybe TRBD1 (5 bases). Germline-derived CDR1 and CDR2 are GTSNPN and SVGIG (reference sequence). CDR3 size: 13 residues. V was pared by 4 bases and J by 2 bases, with 11 bases between.

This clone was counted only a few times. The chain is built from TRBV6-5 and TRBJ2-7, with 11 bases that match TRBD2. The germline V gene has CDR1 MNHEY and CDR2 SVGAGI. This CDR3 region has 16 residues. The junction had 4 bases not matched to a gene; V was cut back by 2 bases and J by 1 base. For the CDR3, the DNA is TGTGCCAGCAGTTACGCCATAGCGGGAGGGTCCTACGAGCAGTACGTC. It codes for CASSYAIAGGSYEQYV.

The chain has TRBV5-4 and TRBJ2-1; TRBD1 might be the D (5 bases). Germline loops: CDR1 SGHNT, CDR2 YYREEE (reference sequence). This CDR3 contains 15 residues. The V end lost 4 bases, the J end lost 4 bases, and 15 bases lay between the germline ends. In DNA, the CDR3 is TGTGCCAGCAGCCCCGAGGTACAGGTGTACAATGAGCAGTTCTTC. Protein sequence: CASSPEVQVYNEQFF.

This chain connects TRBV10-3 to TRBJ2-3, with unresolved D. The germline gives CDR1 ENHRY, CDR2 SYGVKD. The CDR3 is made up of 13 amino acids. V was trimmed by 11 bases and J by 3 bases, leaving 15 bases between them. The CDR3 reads CASSIPATDTQYF. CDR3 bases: TGTGCCTCCTCCATCCCAGCGACAGATACGCAGTATTTT.